The 12 T cell receptor beta chains below all came from one sample that was sequenced in a study of cytomegalovirus exposure and HLA in healthy donors. Only in-frame clones appear in the TCRdb table, and some are missing; sequencing was by immunoSEQ multiplex PCR. Here the sample spans about 150,000 clones, 94% being singletons. Sequenced material: PBMCs. These receptors all come from a man between 18 and 29 years old in good health and CMV-seropositive.

The J gene is TRBJ2-1, the V gene TRBV10-3; TRBD2 matches 7 bases. V lost 3 bases and J lost 8; bases outside the gene matches: 7. This CDR3 has 14 amino acids. Germline lookup yields CDR1 ENHRY and CDR2 SYGVKD. CDR3 region: CAISETTSNYEQFF. CDR3 sequence (DNA): TGTGCCATCAGTGAAACGACTAGCAACTATGAGCAGTTCTTC.

The rearrangement links TRBV5-1 to TRBJ2-1; 10 nucleotides line up with TRBD2. V lost 0 bases, J lost 1 base, and 7 bases stayed unmatched. The germline gives CDR1 SGHRS, CDR2 YFSETQ. The CDR3 is made up of 18 amino acids. The CDR3 bases are TGCGCCAGCAGCTTGGGGCTAGCGGGAGCGCTATCCTACAATGAGCAGTTCTTC. Protein sequence: CASSLGLAGALSYNEQFF.

The V gene is TRBV18, the J gene TRBJ2-2; D possibly corresponds to TRBD1 (5 bases). V was cut by 2 bases and J by 4 bases, with 11 bases left in between. CDR3 size: 15 residues. Germline V gene sequence: CDR1 KGHSH, CDR2 LQKENI. The CDR3 loop reads CASSPRGTGTGELFF. Here the CDR3 DNA reads TGTGCCAGCTCACCAAGGGGCACGGGCACCGGGGAGCTGTTTTTT.

The J gene is TRBJ1-6, the V gene TRBV29-1; D ambiguous. Trimming removed 7 bases at V and 0 bases at J, with 19 bases between. Germline CDR1 reads SQVTM; CDR2 reads ANQGSEA. The CDR3 has 17 residues. The chain's CDR3 is CSAPSGRPGSYNSPLHF. The CDR3 nucleotides are TGCAGCGCCCCATCGGGGAGACCGGGCTCCTATAATTCACCCCTCCACTTT.

This chain joins TRBV11-2 and TRBJ2-7; 8 bases line up with TRBD1. The CDR3 runs 16 residues. CDR1 and CDR2 from the germline V gene are SGHAT and FQNNGV. V lost 4 bases and J lost 5; bases outside the gene matches: 13. The CDR3 DNA reads TGTGCCAGCAGCTCAACTGACAGGGGAGCTAGGAACGAGCAGTACTTC. Its translation: CASSSTDRGARNEQYF.

V is TRBV27 and J is TRBJ2-7; 7 bases match TRBD1. Germline V gene lookup returns CDR1 MNHEY and CDR2 SMNVEV (reference sequence). The V segment lost 6 bases and the J segment 5 bases; nucleotides outside the gene matches: 7. The CDR3 spans 13 residues. Here the CDR3 reads CASREGARDEQYF. CDR3 in DNA: TGTGCCAGCAGAGAGGGGGCAAGGGACGAGCAGTACTTC.

The chain has TRBV18 and TRBJ2-7; no definite D call. V lost 1 base, J lost 3 bases, and 7 bases lay in between. CDR1 KGHSH and CDR2 LQKENI come from the germline V gene. The CDR3 spans 13 residues. CDR3 DNA: TGTGCCAGCTCACCACAGTGGAGCTACGAGCAGTACTTC. It translates to CASSPQWSYEQYF.

This chain connects TRBV19 to TRBJ1-2, with D perhaps matching TRBD1 (5 bases). The germline V gene encodes CDR1 LNHDA and CDR2 SQIVND (reference sequence). This CDR3 contains 13 residues. V lost 5 bases and J lost 2, with 9 bases in between. The CDR3 is CASSSQENYGYTF. The DNA of the CDR3 is TGTGCCAGTAGTTCACAGGAGAACTATGGCTACACCTTC.

This clone turned up a few times. The chain couples TRBV2 to TRBJ1-3; TRBD1 might be the D (5 bases). The CDR3 sequence is 14 residues long. Per germline, CDR1 SNHLY and CDR2 FYNNEI. Trimming shortened V by 6 bases and J by 4 bases, and 13 bases separated the two germline ends. This CDR3 reads CASRDGTLGNTIYF. The CDR3 DNA reads TGTGCCAGCAGAGACGGGACTCTGGGAAACACCATATATTTT.

The chain uses TRBV7-8 and TRBJ2-3; 10 bases fit TRBD2. The length of the CDR3 is 16 residues. Germline CDR1 is SGHVS and CDR2 is FQNEAQ. J was trimmed by 1 base and V by 4 bases; bases with no gene match: 5. Here the CDR3 DNA reads TGTGCCAGCAGCTGGACCGGGACTAGCGGCACAGATACGCAGTATTTT. It is translated as CASSWTGTSGTDTQYF.

The V call is TRBV6-5, the J call TRBJ2-7; 13 bases match TRBD2. The V and J ends lost 4 bases and 4 bases, in that order; junction bases with no gene match: 4. The CDR3 contains 15 residues. Germline V gives CDR1 MNHEY, CDR2 SVGAGI. CDR3: CASSSRLAGGYEQYF. The CDR3 DNA sequence: TGTGCCAGCAGTTCGCGACTAGCGGGAGGATACGAGCAGTACTTC.

This clone turned up a few times. The chain joins TRBV5-1 to TRBJ2-1, with 8 bases lining up with TRBD2. The CDR3 is made up of 16 amino acids. Trimming cost V 0 bases and J 3 bases; bases outside gene matches: 5. Germline CDR1 SGHRS, CDR2 YFSETQ. The CDR3 reads CASSLEASGGYNEQFF. In DNA form, the CDR3 reads TGCGCCAGCAGCTTGGAGGCGAGCGGGGGCTACAATGAGCAGTTCTTC.